This is a list of T cell receptor beta chains from one sample in a study of T-cell memory formation after mild COVID-19. TCRdb itself ran the 5' RACE reads through MiXCR, one entry per CDR3 protein. In the table there are about 340,000 distinct CDR3 sequences, approximately 13% of which are singletons. Source material: PBMCs or a T cell subset sorted from them (not recorded which). These TCRs come from a man between 18 and 35 years old who had mild COVID-19 (a few samples of this study predate the infection). Cell type and time point are not known. Both conserved end residues are part of each CDR3. D genes are given only for firm matches. Not every row has a clone size; where given, it reads once, few, many or a size class.

V gene	D gene	J gene	clone size	CDR3 DNA	CDR3 protein
TRBV15	TRBD2	TRBJ2-1	NA	TGTGCCACCAGCAGAGGGGTTGGGGGGGTCCCCTACAATGAGCAGTTCTTC	CATSRGVGGVPYNEQFF
TRBV5-6	NA	TRBJ1-2	NA	TGTGCCAGCAGCTTGGTGGGCAGGCGAGGGTATGGCTACACCTTC	CASSLVGRRGYGYTF
TRBV11-2	NA	TRBJ2-5	few	TGTGCCAGCAGCTTAGTTGGGACCATCGAGACCCAGTACTTC	CASSLVGTIETQYF
TRBV4-3	TRBD2	TRBJ2-2	NA	TGCGCCAGCAGCCAAGAGGGCGGGGGGTTATCCACCGGGGAGCTGTTTTTT	CASSQEGGGLSTGELFF
TRBV7-9	NA	TRBJ1-3	many	TGTGCCAGCAGCTCTGACTCTGGAAACACCATATATTTT	CASSSDSGNTIYF
TRBV7-9	TRBD1	TRBJ2-6	few	TGTGCCAGCAGCGCAGACAGGGGATTAGCCGGGGCCAACGTCCTGACTTTC	CASSADRGLAGANVLTF
TRBV28	NA	TRBJ1-2	few	TGTGCCAGCAGGGCAAACCTGCGGGGCTACACCTTC	CASRANLRGYTF
TRBV7-9	NA	TRBJ2-5	NA	TGTGCCAGCAGCCCTGTCGGGAGCATACAAGAGACCCAGTACTTC	CASSPVGSIQETQYF
TRBV7-3	TRBD2	TRBJ2-3	few	TGTGCCAGCAGCATTAGCGGGGGGGCGAATACGCAGTATTTT	CASSISGGANTQYF
TRBV6-5	TRBD1	TRBJ2-7	many	TGTGCCAGCAGTTACCCAAGTACAGGGGGCGCCTACGAGCAGTACTTC	CASSYPSTGGAYEQYF
TRBV7-9	NA	TRBJ1-2	once	TGTGCCAGCAGCCCAGTCGGGGGGGGCGGCTACACCTTC	CASSPVGGGGYTF
TRBV12-3/TRBV12-4	NA	TRBJ1-1	few	TGTGCCAGCATTCCGACAAGGAACACTGAAGCTTTCTTT	CASIPTRNTEAFF
TRBV5-1	NA	TRBJ2-3	NA	TGCGCCAGCAGCATGGCAGTGGGTATAGATACGCAGTATTTT	CASSMAVGIDTQYF
TRBV5-1	NA	TRBJ2-5	many	TGCGCCAGCAGCTTGGGACAGACCACTCAAGAGACCCAGTACTTC	CASSLGQTTQETQYF
TRBV12-3/TRBV12-4	TRBD1	TRBJ1-4	few	TGTGCCAGTCTCAGTGGGACAGGAGGTGGTGAAAAACTGTTTTTT	CASLSGTGGGEKLFF
TRBV4-3	NA	TRBJ2-1	many	TGCGCCAGCAGCCAAGATCTACGCTCCTACAATGAGCAGTTCTTC	CASSQDLRSYNEQFF
TRBV6-6	NA	TRBJ1-6	few	TGTGCCAGCAGGACAGAATATAATTCACCCCTCCACTTT	CASRTEYNSPLHF
TRBV28	TRBD2	TRBJ2-3	NA	TGTGCCAGCAGTTTCCCGGGGGGGCAAGATACGCAGTATTTT	CASSFPGGQDTQYF
TRBV7-2	TRBD2	TRBJ2-3	few	TGTGCCAGCAGCTTAGCGTCGGCGAGCGGGGGGGCAGCAGATACGCAGTATTTT	CASSLASASGGAADTQYF
TRBV11-1	NA	TRBJ1-1	NA	TGTGCCAGCAGCTTAAGGACGAACACTGAAGCTTTCTTT	CASSLRTNTEAFF
TRBV19	NA	TRBJ2-1	few	TGTGCCAGTAACCAACACCGGGGGCCCGGCAATGAGCAGTTCTTC	CASNQHRGPGNEQFF
TRBV28	NA	TRBJ1-1	NA	TGTGCCAGCAGTAACACAGGGTTTGTGGGTAACACTGAAGCTTTCTTT	CASSNTGFVGNTEAFF
TRBV7-8	TRBD2	TRBJ2-1	many	TGTGCCAGCAGCTTAAGGGCTAGCGGGGGGAAGGATGAGCAGTTCTTC	CASSLRASGGKDEQFF
TRBV7-8	NA	TRBJ2-1	NA	TGTGCCAGCATCCCGAGGGGCCAGGGGAATGAGCAGTTCTTC	CASIPRGQGNEQFF
TRBV20-1	TRBD1	TRBJ2-7	NA	TGCAGTGCTACCTTGACCCGGGACAGGGTATTCGAGCAGTACTTC	CSATLTRDRVFEQYF
TRBV7-9	NA	TRBJ2-1	few	TGTGCCAGCAGATCCGGGACACCCAGGGGAAATGAGCAGTTCTTC	CASRSGTPRGNEQFF
TRBV20-1	NA	TRBJ1-2	NA	TGCAGTGCTAGGGTCCAGTCCACCGATGGCTACACCTTC	CSARVQSTDGYTF
TRBV3-1	NA	TRBJ2-7	NA	TGTGCCAGCAGCCAAGAACCGGGGACGGGCGAGCAGTACTTC	CASSQEPGTGEQYF
TRBV6-1	NA	TRBJ1-5	few	TGTGCCAGCAGTTTCGAGGGGGACGTGAATCAGCCCCAGCATTTT	CASSFEGDVNQPQHF
TRBV7-8	NA	TRBJ1-1	NA	TGTGCCAGCAGCTTTCACCAGGGGCTGTACGACACTGAAGCTTTCTTT	CASSFHQGLYDTEAFF
TRBV4-1	NA	TRBJ2-7	NA	TGCGCCAGCAGCCAATGGGTTAGCGGAAACTACGAGCAGTACTTC	CASSQWVSGNYEQYF
TRBV9	TRBD1	TRBJ1-6	NA	TGTGCCAGCAGCTGGGACAGCAGCTCCTATAATTCACCCCTCCACTTT	CASSWDSSSYNSPLHF
TRBV7-9	NA	TRBJ1-1	few	TGTGCCAGCAGCTTATATGGCGCCGGCAACACTGAAGCTTTCTTT	CASSLYGAGNTEAFF
TRBV27	NA	TRBJ2-6	NA	TGTGCCACCCGGGCAGGCGCTGGGGCCAACGTCCTGACTTTC	CATRAGAGANVLTF
TRBV4-3	TRBD1	TRBJ2-1	few	TGCGCCAGCAGCCAAGAGATGACAGGGAGTGAGCAGTTCTTC	CASSQEMTGSEQFF
TRBV4-1	TRBD1	TRBJ2-2	few	TGCGCCAGCAGCCAATCTCGGACAGGGGGGGTGAAGCTGTTTTTT	CASSQSRTGGVKLFF
TRBV12-3/TRBV12-4	NA	TRBJ2-5	NA	TGTGCCAGCAGTTTATTGAGGGTCCAAGAGACCCAGTACTTC	CASSLLRVQETQYF
TRBV5-1	NA	TRBJ2-3	many	TGCGCCAGCAGCTATGGACTTTTCCCCCCAGATACGCAGTATTTT	CASSYGLFPPDTQYF
TRBV29-1	NA	TRBJ2-1	NA	TGCAGCGTTGGGCGGGAGCAGTTCTTC	CSVGREQFF
TRBV4-3	NA	TRBJ1-1	few	TGCGCCAGCAGCCAAGATATGCAGTCGACGGTGGCTTTCTTT	CASSQDMQSTVAFF
TRBV14	NA	TRBJ2-5	NA	TGTGCCAGCAGCCGAGGACCGACAGATACCTTCCAAGAGACCCAGTACTTC	CASSRGPTDTFQETQYF
TRBV5-1	NA	TRBJ1-1	few	TGCGCCAGCAGCTTGGCCCCGGTCGCTGAAGCTTTCTTT	CASSLAPVAEAFF
TRBV27	NA	TRBJ1-5	few	TGTGCCAGCGCGGACAGAAAAGGGGGCAATCAGCCCCAGCATTTT	CASADRKGGNQPQHF
TRBV5-1	TRBD2	TRBJ2-2	few	TGCGCCAGCAGGTGGGCCGGGACTAGCGGCACCGGGGAGCTGTTTTTT	CASRWAGTSGTGELFF
TRBV29-1	NA	TRBJ2-3	NA	TGCAGCGTTGAATCTAGCGGCACAGATACGCAGTATTTT	CSVESSGTDTQYF
TRBV3-1	NA	TRBJ1-1	few	TGTGCCAGCAGCCAAGACAGTCCCCTCCATAAGAACACTGAAGCTTTCTTT	CASSQDSPLHKNTEAFF